This T cell receptor beta chain is from a study of CDR3 diversity in severe acne. This clonotype was recorded many times. TCRdb re-called the PCR reads with MiXCR, one entry per CDR3 protein. The profile covers roughly 93,000 distinct CDR3 sequences, with 49% appearing a single time and 11% taken by the ten largest. The CDR3 totals 14 residues. V gave up 4 bases and J gave up 4 bases, with 13 bases separating them. CDR1 and CDR2 from the germline V gene are SQVTM and ANQGSEA. Input material: blood. This clonotype was obtained from a male donor with severe acne vulgaris. The V call is TRBV29-1, the J call TRBJ2-2; D may correspond to TRBD1 or TRBD2 (5 bases each). The CDR3 loop is CSVGAAGRTGELFF. Written as DNA, the CDR3 is TGCAGCGTTGGAGCGGCAGGGCGCACCGGGGAGCTGTTTTTT.